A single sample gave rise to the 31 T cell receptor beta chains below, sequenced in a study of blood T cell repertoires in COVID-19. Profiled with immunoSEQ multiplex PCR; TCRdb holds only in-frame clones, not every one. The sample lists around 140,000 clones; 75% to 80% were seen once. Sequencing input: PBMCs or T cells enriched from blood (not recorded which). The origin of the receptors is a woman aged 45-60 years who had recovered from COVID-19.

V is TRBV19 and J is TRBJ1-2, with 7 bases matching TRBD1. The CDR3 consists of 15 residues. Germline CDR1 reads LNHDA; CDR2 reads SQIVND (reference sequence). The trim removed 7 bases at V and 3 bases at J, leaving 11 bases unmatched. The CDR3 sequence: CASIPTGNSYYGYTF. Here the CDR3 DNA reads TGTGCCAGTATCCCGACAGGGAACTCCTACTATGGCTACACCTTC.

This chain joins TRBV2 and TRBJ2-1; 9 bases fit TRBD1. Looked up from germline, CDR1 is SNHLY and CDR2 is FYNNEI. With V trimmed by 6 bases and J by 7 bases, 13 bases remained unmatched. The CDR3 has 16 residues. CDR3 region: CASSLLSGTGKNEQFF. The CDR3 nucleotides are TGTGCCAGCAGCCTACTGTCCGGGACAGGGAAAAATGAGCAGTTCTTC.

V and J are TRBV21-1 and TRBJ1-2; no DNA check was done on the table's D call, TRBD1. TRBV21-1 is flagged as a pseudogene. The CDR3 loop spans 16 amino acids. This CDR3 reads CASSKGSQGTNYGYTF. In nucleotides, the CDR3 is TGTGCCAGCAGCAAAGGCAGTCAAGGGACAAACTATGGCTACACCTTC.

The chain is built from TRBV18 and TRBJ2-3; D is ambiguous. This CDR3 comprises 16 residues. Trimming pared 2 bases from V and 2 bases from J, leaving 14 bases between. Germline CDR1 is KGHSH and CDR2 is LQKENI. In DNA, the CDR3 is TGTGCCAGCTCACCAGGCGGAGTCGGTGTCACAGATACGCAGTATTTT. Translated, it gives CASSPGGVGVTDTQYF.

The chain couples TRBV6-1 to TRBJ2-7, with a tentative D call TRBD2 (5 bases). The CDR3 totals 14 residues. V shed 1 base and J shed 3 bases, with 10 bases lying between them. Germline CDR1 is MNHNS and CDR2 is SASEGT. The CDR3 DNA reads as TGTGCCAGCAGTGAAGAGGACGGGGACTACGAGCAGTACTTC. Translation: CASSEEDGDYEQYF.

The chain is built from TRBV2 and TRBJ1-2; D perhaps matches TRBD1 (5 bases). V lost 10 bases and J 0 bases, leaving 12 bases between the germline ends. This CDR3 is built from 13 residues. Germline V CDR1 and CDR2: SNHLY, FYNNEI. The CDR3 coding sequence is TGTGCCACCACAGGACCAGCTAACTATGGCTACACCTTC. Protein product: CATTGPANYGYTF.

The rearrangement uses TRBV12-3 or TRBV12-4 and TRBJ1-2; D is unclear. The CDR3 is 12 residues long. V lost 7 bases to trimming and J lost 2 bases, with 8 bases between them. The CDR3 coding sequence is TGTGCCAGCACGCGGCAGAACTATGGCTACACCTTC. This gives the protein CASTRQNYGYTF.

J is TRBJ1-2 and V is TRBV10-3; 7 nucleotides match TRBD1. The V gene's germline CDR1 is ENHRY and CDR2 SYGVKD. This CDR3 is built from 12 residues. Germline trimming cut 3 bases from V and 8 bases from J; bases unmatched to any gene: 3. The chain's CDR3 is CAISEGGRGYTF. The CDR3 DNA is TGTGCCATCAGTGAAGGGGGCCGAGGCTACACCTTC.

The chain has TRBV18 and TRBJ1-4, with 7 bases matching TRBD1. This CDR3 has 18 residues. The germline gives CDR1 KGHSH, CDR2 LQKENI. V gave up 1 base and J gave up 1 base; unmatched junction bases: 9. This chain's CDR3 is CASSPQGATYLTNEKLFF. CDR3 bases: TGTGCCAGCTCACCACAGGGGGCCACCTATCTAACTAATGAAAAACTGTTTTTT.

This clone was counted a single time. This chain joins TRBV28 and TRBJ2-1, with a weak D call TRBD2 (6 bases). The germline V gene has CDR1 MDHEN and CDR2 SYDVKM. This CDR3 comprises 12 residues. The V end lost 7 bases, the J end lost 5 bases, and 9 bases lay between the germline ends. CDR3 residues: CASIGRNNEQFF. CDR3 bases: TGTGCCAGCATTGGGAGGAACAATGAGCAGTTCTTC.

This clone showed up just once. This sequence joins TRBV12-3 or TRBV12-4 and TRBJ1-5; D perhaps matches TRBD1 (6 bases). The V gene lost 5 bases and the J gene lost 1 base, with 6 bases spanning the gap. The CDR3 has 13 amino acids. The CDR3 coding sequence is TGTGCCAGCAGTACAGGGAGCAATCAGCCCCAGCATTTT. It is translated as CASSTGSNQPQHF.

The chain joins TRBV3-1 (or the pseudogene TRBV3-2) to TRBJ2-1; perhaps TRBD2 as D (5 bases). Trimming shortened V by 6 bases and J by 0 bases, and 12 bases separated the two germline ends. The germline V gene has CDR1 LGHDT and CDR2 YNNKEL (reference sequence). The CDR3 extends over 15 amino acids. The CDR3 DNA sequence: TGTGCCAGCAGTCGACTACTAAGCTCCTACAATGAGCAGTTCTTC. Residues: CASSRLLSSYNEQFF.

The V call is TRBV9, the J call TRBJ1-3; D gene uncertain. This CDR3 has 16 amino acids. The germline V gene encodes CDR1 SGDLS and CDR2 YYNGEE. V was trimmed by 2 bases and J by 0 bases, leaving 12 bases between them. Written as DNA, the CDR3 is TGTGCCAGCAGCGTTGCCGATACATACTCTGGAAACACCATATATTTT. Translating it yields CASSVADTYSGNTIYF.

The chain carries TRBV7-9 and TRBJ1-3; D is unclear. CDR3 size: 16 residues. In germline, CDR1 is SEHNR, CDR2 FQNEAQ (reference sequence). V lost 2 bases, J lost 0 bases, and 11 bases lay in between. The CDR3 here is CASSLSSRNSGNTIYF. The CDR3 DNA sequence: TGTGCCAGCAGCTTATCTAGTCGGAACTCTGGAAACACCATATATTTT. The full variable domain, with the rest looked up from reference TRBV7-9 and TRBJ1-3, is DTGVSQNPRHKITKRGQNVTFRCDPISEHNRLYWYRQTLGQGPEFLTYFQNEAQLEKSRLLSDRFSAERPKGSFSTLEIQRTEQGDSAMYLCASSLSSRNSGNTIYFGEGSWLTVV.

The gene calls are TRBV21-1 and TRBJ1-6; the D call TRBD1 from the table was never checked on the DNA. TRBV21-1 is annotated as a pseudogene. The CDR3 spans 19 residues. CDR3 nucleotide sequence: TGTGCCAGCAGCAAAGGCGAGGAGGACAGGAGCTCCTATAATTCACCCCTCCACTTT. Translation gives CASSKGEEDRSSYNSPLHF.

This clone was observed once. This chain's CDR3 is CASSRLTSGAETQYF. CDR3 DNA sequence: TGCGCCAGCAGCCGGTTGACTAGCGGGGCTGAGACCCAGTACTTC. V and J are TRBV5-1 and TRBJ2-5; 11 bases line up with TRBD2. V shed 4 bases, J shed 5 bases, and the junction held 7 bases outside the gene matches. The CDR3 loop spans 15 amino acids. Germline V gene lookup returns CDR1 SGHRS and CDR2 YFSETQ.

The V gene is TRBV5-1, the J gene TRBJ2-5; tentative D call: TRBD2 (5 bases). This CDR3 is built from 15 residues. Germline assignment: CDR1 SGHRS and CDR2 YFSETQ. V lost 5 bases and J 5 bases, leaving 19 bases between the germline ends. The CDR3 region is CASSPTGNPEETQYF. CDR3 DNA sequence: TGCGCCAGCAGTCCGACCGGGAACCCCGAGGAGACCCAGTACTTC.

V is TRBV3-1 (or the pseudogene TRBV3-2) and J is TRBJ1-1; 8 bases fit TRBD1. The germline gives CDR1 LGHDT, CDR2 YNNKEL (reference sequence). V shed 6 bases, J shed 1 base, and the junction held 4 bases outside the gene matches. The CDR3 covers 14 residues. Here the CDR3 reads CASSWTGRNTEAFF. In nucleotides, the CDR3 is TGTGCCAGCAGTTGGACAGGGAGGAACACTGAAGCTTTCTTT.

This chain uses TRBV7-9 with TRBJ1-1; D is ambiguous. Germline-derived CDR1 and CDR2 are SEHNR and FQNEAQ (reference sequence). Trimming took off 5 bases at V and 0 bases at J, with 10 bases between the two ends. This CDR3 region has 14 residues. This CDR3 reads CASSRSAMNTEAFF. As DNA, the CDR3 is TGTGCCAGCAGCCGATCTGCTATGAACACTGAAGCTTTCTTT.

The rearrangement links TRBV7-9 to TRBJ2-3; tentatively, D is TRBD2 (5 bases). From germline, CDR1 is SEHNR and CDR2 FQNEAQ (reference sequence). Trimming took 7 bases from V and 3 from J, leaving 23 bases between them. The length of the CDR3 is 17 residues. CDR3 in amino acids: CASNLLYGLQKTDTQYF. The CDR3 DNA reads TGTGCCAGCAACCTACTCTACGGACTCCAGAAGACAGATACGCAGTATTTT.

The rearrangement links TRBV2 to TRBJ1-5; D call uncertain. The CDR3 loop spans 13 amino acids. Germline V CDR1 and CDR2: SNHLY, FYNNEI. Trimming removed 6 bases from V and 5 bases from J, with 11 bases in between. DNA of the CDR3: TGTGCCAGCAGGGCATACATCGATCAGCCCCAGCATTTT. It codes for CASRAYIDQPQHF.

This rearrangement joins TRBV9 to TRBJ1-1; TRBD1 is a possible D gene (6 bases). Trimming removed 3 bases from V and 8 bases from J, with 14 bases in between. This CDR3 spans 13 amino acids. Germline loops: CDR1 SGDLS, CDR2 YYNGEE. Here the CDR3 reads CASSATGAGEAFF. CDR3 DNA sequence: TGTGCCAGCAGCGCGACAGGAGCAGGCGAAGCTTTCTTT.

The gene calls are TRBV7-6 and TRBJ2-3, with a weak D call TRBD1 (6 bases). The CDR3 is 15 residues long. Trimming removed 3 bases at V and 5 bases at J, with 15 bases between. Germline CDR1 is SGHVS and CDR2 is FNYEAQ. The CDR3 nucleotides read TGTGCCAGCAGCTTGGGACGACTACAGGGAGATACGCAGTATTTT. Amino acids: CASSLGRLQGDTQYF.

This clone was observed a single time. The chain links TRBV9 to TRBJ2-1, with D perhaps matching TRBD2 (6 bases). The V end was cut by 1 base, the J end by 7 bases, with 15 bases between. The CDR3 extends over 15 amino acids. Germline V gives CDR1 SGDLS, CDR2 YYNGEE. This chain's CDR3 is CASSVLPGARNEQFF. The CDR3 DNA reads TGTGCCAGCAGCGTACTTCCGGGAGCGAGGAATGAGCAGTTCTTC.

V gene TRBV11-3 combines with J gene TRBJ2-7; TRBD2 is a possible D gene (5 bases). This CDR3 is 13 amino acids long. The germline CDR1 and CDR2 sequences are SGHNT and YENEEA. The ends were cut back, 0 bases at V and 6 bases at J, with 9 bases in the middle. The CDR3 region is CASSLDRGGEQYF. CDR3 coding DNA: TGTGCCAGCAGCTTAGATCGAGGAGGCGAGCAGTACTTC.

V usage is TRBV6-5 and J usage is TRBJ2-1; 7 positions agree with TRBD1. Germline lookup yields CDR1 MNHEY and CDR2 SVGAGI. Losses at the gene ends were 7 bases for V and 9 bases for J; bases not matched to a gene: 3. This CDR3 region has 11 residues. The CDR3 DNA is TGTGCCAGCACCTACAGGGGTGAGCAGTTCTTC. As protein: CASTYRGEQFF.

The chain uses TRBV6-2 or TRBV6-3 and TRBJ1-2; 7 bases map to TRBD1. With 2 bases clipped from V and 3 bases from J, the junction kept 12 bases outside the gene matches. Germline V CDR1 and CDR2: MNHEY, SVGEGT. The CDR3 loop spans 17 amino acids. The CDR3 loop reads CASSYPTSGTAYYGYTF. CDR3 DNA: TGTGCCAGCAGTTACCCGACTTCCGGGACAGCCTACTATGGCTACACCTTC.

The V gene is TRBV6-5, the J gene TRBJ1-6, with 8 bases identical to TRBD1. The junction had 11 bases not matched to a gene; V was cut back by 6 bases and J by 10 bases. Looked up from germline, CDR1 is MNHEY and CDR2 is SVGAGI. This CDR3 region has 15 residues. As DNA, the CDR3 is TGTGCCAGCAGACAGGGGGGAAATCCTTACTCACCCCTCCACTTT. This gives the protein CASRQGGNPYSPLHF.

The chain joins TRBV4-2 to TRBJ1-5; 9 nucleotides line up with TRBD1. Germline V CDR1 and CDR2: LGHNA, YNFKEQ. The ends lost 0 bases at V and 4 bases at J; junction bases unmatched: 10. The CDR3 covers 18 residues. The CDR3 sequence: CASSQDPIDRGDNQPQHF. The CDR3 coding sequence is TGTGCCAGCAGCCAAGATCCGATCGACAGGGGGGATAATCAGCCCCAGCATTTT.

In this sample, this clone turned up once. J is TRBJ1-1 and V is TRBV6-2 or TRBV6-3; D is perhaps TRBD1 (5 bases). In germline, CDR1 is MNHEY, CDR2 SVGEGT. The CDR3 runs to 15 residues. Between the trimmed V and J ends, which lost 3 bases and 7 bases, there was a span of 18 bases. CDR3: CASSYGSAGRSEAFF. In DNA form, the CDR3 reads TGTGCCAGCAGTTATGGTTCGGCAGGGCGGAGTGAAGCTTTCTTT.

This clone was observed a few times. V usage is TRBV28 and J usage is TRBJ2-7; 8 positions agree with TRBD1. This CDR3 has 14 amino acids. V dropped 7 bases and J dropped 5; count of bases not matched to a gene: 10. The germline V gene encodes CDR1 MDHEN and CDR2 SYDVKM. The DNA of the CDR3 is TGTGCCAGCACCTATACGACAGGGGCAAACGAGCAGTACTTC. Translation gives CASTYTTGANEQYF.